A selection of T cell receptor beta chains follows, all from one sample in a study of T-cell reconstitution after alpha-beta-depleted transplantation in children. TCRdb passed the PCR reads through MiXCR, listing each CDR3 protein once. The profile shows approximately 390,000 distinct CDR3 sequences, roughly a tenth of them singletons. The specimen was PBMCs from the stem cell graft donor, collected from the stem cell graft. The receptors here all came from a human donor who donated a stem cell graft to a child with acute myeloid leukemia. Each CDR3 is given with its conserved first and last residue. A D gene is named only where the DNA matches it firmly. Expanded clones get a size class; other rows say once, few or many, or leave the size out.

v_gene: TRBV4-1; j_gene: TRBJ1-1; abundance: .; d_gene: .; CDR3nt: TGCGCCAGCAGCCAAGAGCCAGGGTACACTGAAGCTTTCTTT; CDR3aa: CASSQEPGYTEAFF
v_gene: TRBV7-2; j_gene: TRBJ2-7; abundance: .; d_gene: TRBD2; CDR3nt: TGTGCCAGCAGCCATCTAGCGGGAGGGCCTTACGAGCAGTACTTC; CDR3aa: CASSHLAGGPYEQYF
v_gene: TRBV10-3; j_gene: TRBJ2-5; abundance: few; d_gene: .; CDR3nt: TGTGCCACCAGTGGGCGGACGCAAGAGACCCAGTACTTC; CDR3aa: CATSGRTQETQYF
v_gene: TRBV6-1; j_gene: TRBJ2-5; abundance: once; d_gene: .; CDR3nt: TGTGCCAGGAGCGGCGGCGGAGGGGAAAATTTCCAAGAGACCCAGTACTTC; CDR3aa: CARSGGGGENFQETQYF
v_gene: TRBV7-8; j_gene: TRBJ2-7; abundance: .; d_gene: TRBD2; CDR3nt: TGTGCCAGCAGCCCGCGGGAGGGGGTCTACGAGCAGTACTTC; CDR3aa: CASSPREGVYEQYF
v_gene: TRBV12-3/TRBV12-4; j_gene: TRBJ2-7; abundance: many; d_gene: .; CDR3nt: TGTGCCAGCAGTTTAGGGGCAGGGTCCTACGAGCAGTACTTC; CDR3aa: CASSLGAGSYEQYF
v_gene: TRBV5-1; j_gene: TRBJ2-5; abundance: few; d_gene: .; CDR3nt: TGCGCCACCTCGAACACCGGGACATTGTACTTC; CDR3aa: CATSNTGTLYF
v_gene: TRBV12-3/TRBV12-4; j_gene: TRBJ1-4; abundance: .; d_gene: .; CDR3nt: TGTGCCAGCAGTCCTTACGGGGGAGAGAATGAAAAACTGTTTTTT; CDR3aa: CASSPYGGENEKLFF
v_gene: TRBV6-1; j_gene: TRBJ2-3; abundance: .; d_gene: TRBD1; CDR3nt: TGTGCCAGCACATGGACAGGGCTCTCAGATACGCAGTATTTT; CDR3aa: CASTWTGLSDTQYF
v_gene: TRBV3-1; j_gene: TRBJ2-1; abundance: few; d_gene: .; CDR3nt: TGTGCCAGCAGCCAAGCCCCGGGGGCGGGCACCTACAATGAGCAGTTCTTC; CDR3aa: CASSQAPGAGTYNEQFF
v_gene: TRBV7-9; j_gene: TRBJ2-1; abundance: many; d_gene: .; CDR3nt: TGTGCCAGCAGCCAGACACGCGATGAGCAGTTCTTC; CDR3aa: CASSQTRDEQFF
v_gene: TRBV18; j_gene: TRBJ1-1; abundance: .; d_gene: .; CDR3nt: TGTGCCAGCTCACCATTTGGGGAAAACACTGAAGCTTTCTTT; CDR3aa: CASSPFGENTEAFF
v_gene: TRBV6-1; j_gene: TRBJ2-5; abundance: .; d_gene: TRBD1; CDR3nt: TGTGCCAGCAGAACTACCTCCACAGGGGGCATCGAGACCCAGTACTTC; CDR3aa: CASRTTSTGGIETQYF
v_gene: TRBV7-2; j_gene: TRBJ2-5; abundance: .; d_gene: TRBD2; CDR3nt: TGTGCCAACAGCTTACTTAGCGGGAGGGCCCAGGAGACCCAGTACTTC; CDR3aa: CANSLLSGRAQETQYF
v_gene: TRBV7-9; j_gene: TRBJ2-3; abundance: .; d_gene: .; CDR3nt: TGTGCCAGCAGCCCAAAAGCGGGCACAGATACGCAGTATTTT; CDR3aa: CASSPKAGTDTQYF
v_gene: TRBV29-1; j_gene: TRBJ2-7; abundance: many; d_gene: .; CDR3nt: TGCAGCGTTGTACGTGAGTGGCAGCAGTACTTC; CDR3aa: CSVVREWQQYF
v_gene: TRBV6-5; j_gene: TRBJ1-2; abundance: .; d_gene: .; CDR3nt: TGTGCCAGCAGTACCACTGGACAGATCCATGGCTACACCTTC; CDR3aa: CASSTTGQIHGYTF
v_gene: TRBV28; j_gene: TRBJ1-6; abundance: .; d_gene: .; CDR3nt: TGTGCCAGCGGTGCCAGTACAGGCTCGGATTCACCCCTCCACTTT; CDR3aa: CASGASTGSDSPLHF
v_gene: TRBV4-3; j_gene: TRBJ2-7; abundance: .; d_gene: .; CDR3nt: TGCGCCAGCAGCCAAAAAAGTGGAGGGGGGTACGAGCAGTACTTC; CDR3aa: CASSQKSGGGYEQYF
v_gene: TRBV20-1; j_gene: TRBJ2-3; abundance: many; d_gene: .; CDR3nt: TGCAGTGCTCCAAGGGGGTCCAGCACAGATACGCAGTATTTT; CDR3aa: CSAPRGSSTDTQYF
v_gene: TRBV6-1; j_gene: TRBJ1-5; abundance: many; d_gene: .; CDR3nt: TGTGCCAGCAGTCCCACGGACAGCAATCAGCCCCAGCATTTT; CDR3aa: CASSPTDSNQPQHF
v_gene: TRBV6-4; j_gene: TRBJ2-3; abundance: few; d_gene: TRBD2; CDR3nt: TGTGCCAGCAGTGGACTCACTAGCGAGCCCCTTGTCCGCACAGATACGCAGTATTTT; CDR3aa: CASSGLTSEPLVRTDTQYF
v_gene: TRBV2; j_gene: TRBJ1-6; abundance: few; d_gene: TRBD1; CDR3nt: TGTGCCAGCAGTGAGGGGCCAGGGGGAAATTCACCCCTCCACTTT; CDR3aa: CASSEGPGGNSPLHF
v_gene: TRBV15; j_gene: TRBJ1-3; abundance: few; d_gene: .; CDR3nt: TGTGCCACCAGCAGAGATAAGGGAACTGGAAACACCATATATTTT; CDR3aa: CATSRDKGTGNTIYF
v_gene: TRBV29-1; j_gene: TRBJ2-1; abundance: .; d_gene: TRBD1; CDR3nt: TGCAGCGTTGAGGGGGACAGCGAAGTTTCGAATGAGCAGTTCTTC; CDR3aa: CSVEGDSEVSNEQFF
v_gene: TRBV29-1; j_gene: TRBJ2-1; abundance: many; d_gene: .; CDR3nt: TGCAGCGTTGGACGCAGGGGGCAGTTCTTC; CDR3aa: CSVGRRGQFF
v_gene: TRBV5-1; j_gene: TRBJ2-7; abundance: .; d_gene: TRBD2; CDR3nt: TGCGCCAGCGGTGCGACTAGCGGGAGAAAGCAGTACTTC; CDR3aa: CASGATSGRKQYF
v_gene: TRBV6-1; j_gene: TRBJ1-6; abundance: .; d_gene: .; CDR3nt: TGTGCCAGCAGTGAAGATGGGGGCGCGGGTTCACCCCTCCACTTT; CDR3aa: CASSEDGGAGSPLHF
v_gene: TRBV7-2; j_gene: TRBJ2-5; abundance: .; d_gene: .; CDR3nt: TGTGCCAGCACGACGGGGGTTGATGGGGAGACCCAGTACTTC; CDR3aa: CASTTGVDGETQYF
v_gene: TRBV5-1; j_gene: TRBJ1-1; abundance: .; d_gene: .; CDR3nt: TGCGCCAGCCATAGGGGGTCAGCTGAAGCTTTCTTT; CDR3aa: CASHRGSAEAFF
v_gene: TRBV3-1; j_gene: TRBJ2-3; abundance: .; d_gene: .; CDR3nt: TGTGCCAGCAGGGAAGAAGATACGCAGTATTTT; CDR3aa: CASREEDTQYF
v_gene: TRBV10-3; j_gene: TRBJ2-1; abundance: .; d_gene: TRBD2; CDR3nt: TGTGCCATCAGTGTGTCGGAAACTAGCGGGACGACCTACAATGAGCAGTTCTTC; CDR3aa: CAISVSETSGTTYNEQFF
v_gene: TRBV7-3; j_gene: TRBJ2-2; abundance: many; d_gene: .; CDR3nt: TGTGCCAGCAGCCTGACCGGAACCGGGGAGCTGTTTTTT; CDR3aa: CASSLTGTGELFF
v_gene: TRBV7-8; j_gene: TRBJ2-1; abundance: .; d_gene: .; CDR3nt: TGTGCCAGCAGCTTAAAGGGGGAGAACAATGAGCAGTTCTTC; CDR3aa: CASSLKGENNEQFF
v_gene: TRBV10-3; j_gene: TRBJ2-2; abundance: few; d_gene: .; CDR3nt: TGTGCCATCAGTGAAACAAAGAACACCGGGGAGCTGTTTTTT; CDR3aa: CAISETKNTGELFF
v_gene: TRBV29-1; j_gene: TRBJ2-1; abundance: .; d_gene: TRBD1; CDR3nt: TGCAGCGTTGATGAGTCTTGGACAGGGGTGAATGAGCAGTTCTTC; CDR3aa: CSVDESWTGVNEQFF
v_gene: TRBV11-2; j_gene: TRBJ2-7; abundance: .; d_gene: TRBD1; CDR3nt: TGTGCCAGCAGCGCCCGACCGGGACAGGGGGCATACGAGCAGTACTTC; CDR3aa: CASSARPGQGAYEQYF
v_gene: TRBV4-1; j_gene: TRBJ2-7; abundance: .; d_gene: .; CDR3nt: TGCGCCAGCAGCCAAGAATCGACAAATCCCTACGAGCAGTACTTC; CDR3aa: CASSQESTNPYEQYF
v_gene: TRBV5-4; j_gene: TRBJ2-7; abundance: .; d_gene: .; CDR3nt: TGTGCCAGCGATATAGGAGGTAGCTACGAGCAGTACTTC; CDR3aa: CASDIGGSYEQYF
v_gene: TRBV30; j_gene: TRBJ1-2; abundance: .; d_gene: .; CDR3nt: TGTGCCTGGAACACGGCCCAGTATGGCTACACCTTC; CDR3aa: CAWNTAQYGYTF
v_gene: TRBV15; j_gene: TRBJ2-1; abundance: few; d_gene: .; CDR3nt: TGTGCCACCAGCAGTCTATACAATGAGCAGTTCTTC; CDR3aa: CATSSLYNEQFF
v_gene: TRBV4-1; j_gene: TRBJ2-1; abundance: .; d_gene: .; CDR3nt: TGCGCCAGCAGCCAAGATTGGACTCCGTCCTACAATGAGCAGTTCTTC; CDR3aa: CASSQDWTPSYNEQFF
v_gene: TRBV5-1; j_gene: TRBJ2-3; abundance: few; d_gene: .; CDR3nt: TGCGCCAGCAGCTCCGTCCAAGTAGATACGCAGTATTTT; CDR3aa: CASSSVQVDTQYF
v_gene: TRBV29-1; j_gene: TRBJ1-2; abundance: many; d_gene: .; CDR3nt: TGCAGCGTTGAGAGTCACAGGGCAGCTTCATATGGCTACACCTTC; CDR3aa: CSVESHRAASYGYTF
v_gene: TRBV7-2; j_gene: TRBJ1-5; abundance: many; d_gene: .; CDR3nt: TGTGCCAGCAGCGCCCGGCTTAATCAGCCCCAGCATTTT; CDR3aa: CASSARLNQPQHF
v_gene: TRBV5-5; j_gene: TRBJ1-2; abundance: few; d_gene: .; CDR3nt: TGTGCCAGCAGCTTAGGACATGGGGTGGAGGCCGGCTATGGCTACACCTTC; CDR3aa: CASSLGHGVEAGYGYTF
v_gene: TRBV6-2/TRBV6-3; j_gene: TRBJ2-7; abundance: few; d_gene: .; CDR3nt: TGTGCCAGCAGTTACGCACACCACTACGAGCAGTACTTC; CDR3aa: CASSYAHHYEQYF
v_gene: TRBV29-1; j_gene: TRBJ2-7; abundance: .; d_gene: .; CDR3nt: TGCAGCGCTGAAGCTTCGAGCGGACCCTACGAGCAGTACTTC; CDR3aa: CSAEASSGPYEQYF
v_gene: TRBV2; j_gene: TRBJ2-1; abundance: many; d_gene: .; CDR3nt: TGTGCCAGCATTGTGGACATTAATGGGGACAATGAGCAGTTCTTC; CDR3aa: CASIVDINGDNEQFF
v_gene: TRBV15; j_gene: TRBJ2-7; abundance: .; d_gene: .; CDR3nt: TGTGCCACCAGTCACACAGGGAACTACGAGCAGTACTTC; CDR3aa: CATSHTGNYEQYF
v_gene: TRBV29-1; j_gene: TRBJ2-3; abundance: few; d_gene: .; CDR3nt: TGCAGCGCGAGGGTGGATACGCAGTATTTT; CDR3aa: CSARVDTQYF
v_gene: TRBV5-1; j_gene: TRBJ2-7; abundance: few; d_gene: TRBD1; CDR3nt: TGCGCCAGCAGCTTCTCCGGGACAGGGACCTACGAGCAGTACTTC; CDR3aa: CASSFSGTGTYEQYF
v_gene: TRBV5-1; j_gene: TRBJ2-7; abundance: few; d_gene: .; CDR3nt: TGCGCCAGCAGCTTGGCGGCAGGGGTCTACGAGCAGTACTTC; CDR3aa: CASSLAAGVYEQYF
v_gene: TRBV12-3/TRBV12-4; j_gene: TRBJ1-2; abundance: .; d_gene: .; CDR3nt: TGTGCCAGCAGTCCCCGGACAGCGGGTGGCTACACCTTC; CDR3aa: CASSPRTAGGYTF
v_gene: TRBV5-1; j_gene: TRBJ2-1; abundance: .; d_gene: .; CDR3nt: TGCGCCAGCAGCTTTGGGCAGGGCCTTTACAATGAGCAGTTCTTC; CDR3aa: CASSFGQGLYNEQFF
v_gene: TRBV7-6; j_gene: TRBJ2-2; abundance: few; d_gene: .; CDR3nt: TGTGCCAGCAGCCACTCGAGATCGACCGGGGAGCTGTTTTTT; CDR3aa: CASSHSRSTGELFF
v_gene: TRBV5-1; j_gene: TRBJ2-2; abundance: .; d_gene: .; CDR3nt: TGCGCCAGCAGGCCCCGCCCGGGACAACACAGGGAGCTGTTTTTT; CDR3aa: CASRPRPGQHRELFF
v_gene: TRBV12-3/TRBV12-4; j_gene: TRBJ2-1; abundance: few; d_gene: .; CDR3nt: TGTGCCAGCAGTCAGGGTTTTCCCTACAATGAGCAGTTCTTC; CDR3aa: CASSQGFPYNEQFF